This T cell receptor beta chain comes out of a study of naive CD8 T cells in extremely preterm neonates. Findings and caveats of the study: Shared CDR3 nucleotide sequences: preterm roughly 2.7%, term 0.35% to 0.5%, children roughly 0.03%, adults 0.0095% to 0.01%. Preterm CDR3s were shorter than older groups', with fewer N additions and less trimming. Limitations included small sample size and variable preterm productive templates. Preterm neonate repertoires were significantly less rich by iChao1 than others.

Note on this clone: Its specificity is not known.

Method: immunoSEQ multiplex PCR; TCRdb's copy keeps in-frame clones and lacks some. The sample lists 7,000 to 9,500 clones, around nine tenths occurring once. With 3 bases removed from V and 0 bases from J, the gap between germline ends came to 11 bases. CDR3 length: 15 amino acids. Germline-derived CDR1 and CDR2 are MNHEY and SVGAGI. Deliveries were elective term cesareans at roughly 35-42 weeks, with no labor or membrane rupture. Sequenced input: naive CD8+ T cells from cord blood. The chain combines TRBV6-5 with TRBJ1-1; D ambiguous. This sequence was found in a newborn in good health. The CDR3 protein is CASSYGGGLNTEAFF. The CDR3 DNA reads as TGTGCCAGCAGTTATGGTGGAGGGTTGAACACTGAAGCTTTCTTT.